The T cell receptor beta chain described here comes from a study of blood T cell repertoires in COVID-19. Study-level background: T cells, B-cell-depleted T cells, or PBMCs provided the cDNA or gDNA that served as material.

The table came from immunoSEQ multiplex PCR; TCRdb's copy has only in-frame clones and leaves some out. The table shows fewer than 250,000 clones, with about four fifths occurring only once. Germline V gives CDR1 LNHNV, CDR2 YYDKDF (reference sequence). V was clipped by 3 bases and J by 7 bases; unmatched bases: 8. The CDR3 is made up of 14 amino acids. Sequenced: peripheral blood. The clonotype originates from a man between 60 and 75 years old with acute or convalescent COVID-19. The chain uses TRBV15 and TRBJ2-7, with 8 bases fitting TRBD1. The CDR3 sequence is CATSSPDRGVEQYF. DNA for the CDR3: TGTGCCACCAGCAGCCCAGACAGGGGCGTTGAGCAGTACTTC.